The 26 T cell receptor beta chains below all came from one sample that was sequenced in a study of PD-1 blockade in classical Hodgkin lymphoma. Profiled with immunoSEQ multiplex PCR; TCRdb holds only in-frame clones, not every one. Seen here are around 30,000 clones, less than 80% observed once, and the top ten hold around 3.3%. In every patient, relapse followed autologous stem cell transplantation, while exposure to brentuximab vedotin differed. Sequencing used peripheral blood mononuclear cells (PBMCs), obtained before the second cycle of nivolumab. These receptors were collected from a human donor with classical Hodgkin lymphoma.

V is TRBV4-1 and J is TRBJ1-2, with 12 bases matching TRBD1. J lost 6 bases, V lost 4 bases, and 9 bases had no gene match. The CDR3 totals 16 residues. Germline CDR1 and CDR2: MGHRA and YSYEKL. The CDR3 spells CASSLPGTGGDDGYTF. The CDR3 DNA reads TGCGCCAGCAGCCTCCCGGGGACAGGGGGCGATGATGGCTACACCTTC.

This clone was observed a few times. The chain couples TRBV19 to TRBJ2-2; tentative D call: TRBD1 (5 bases). Germline V gene data show CDR1 as LNHDA and CDR2 as SQIVND (reference sequence). The CDR3 extends over 13 amino acids. V was cut by 5 bases and J by 3 bases, with 7 bases left in between. The CDR3 loop is CASSSRDTGELFF. The CDR3 DNA reads as TGTGCCAGTAGTTCCAGGGACACCGGGGAGCTGTTTTTT.

The chain links TRBV9 to TRBJ2-2; 9 bases are shared with TRBD1. Germline CDR1 is SGDLS and CDR2 is YYNGEE. There are 17 residues in the CDR3. Germline trimming cut 2 bases from V and 4 bases from J; bases unmatched to any gene: 9. Written as DNA, the CDR3 is TGTGCCAGCAGCGTCGTCGAGGGACAGGGTCCCACCGGGGAGCTGTTTTTT. Encoded protein: CASSVVEGQGPTGELFF.

This clone has a handful of counts. This chain uses TRBV28 with TRBJ1-5, with TRBD1 as a possible D gene (5 bases). Germline CDR1 reads MDHEN; CDR2 reads SYDVKM. The V and J ends lost 9 bases and 0 bases respectively, with 15 bases between them. The CDR3 totals 15 residues. The CDR3 loop reads CASRQGWDSNQPQHF. CDR3 in DNA: TGTGCCAGTCGTCAGGGATGGGATAGCAATCAGCCCCAGCATTTT. Full variable domain (missing parts from reference TRBV28 and TRBJ1-5): DVKVTQSSRYLVKRTGEKVFLECVQDMDHENMFWYRQDPGLGLRLIYFSYDVKMKEKGDIPEGYSVSREKKERFSLILESASTNQTSMYLCASRQGWDSNQPQHFGDGTRLSIL.

Within the sample, this clone is medium-sized (0.01 to 0.1%). The V call is TRBV7-9, the J call TRBJ1-2; TRBD1 matches 9 bases. V lost 5 bases, J lost 8 bases, and 3 bases stayed unmatched. This CDR3 has 12 amino acids. The germline CDR1 and CDR2 sequences are SEHNR and FQNEAQ (reference sequence). The CDR3 spells CASSPGQGGYTF. CDR3 bases: TGTGCCAGCAGCCCCGGACAGGGGGGCTACACCTTC.

Points on this clone: Other DNA variants within this sample encode the same CDR3. This chain connects TRBV27 to TRBJ1-1, with a possible D match to TRBD1 (6 bases). The CDR3 extends over 14 amino acids. CDR1 is MNHEY and CDR2 is SMNVEV in the germline V gene (reference sequence). The ends were cut back, 7 bases at V and 5 bases at J, with 17 bases in the middle. CDR3 nucleotide sequence: TGTGCCAGCAACCGGGAGGGGGGGAGGACTGAAGCTTTCTTT. Its protein product is CASNREGGRTEAFF.

The chain links TRBV10-3 to TRBJ2-3; possibly TRBD1 or TRBD2 for D (6 bases each). The length of the CDR3 is 14 residues. V was clipped by 5 bases and J by 2 bases, with 11 bases between them. Looked up from germline, CDR1 is ENHRY and CDR2 is SYGVKD. The CDR3 protein is CAISMGGLTDTQYF. DNA of the CDR3: TGTGCCATCAGTATGGGGGGCCTCACAGATACGCAGTATTTT.

This clone was observed a handful of times. V usage is TRBV4-2 and J usage is TRBJ1-1; 10 bases align to TRBD1. J was trimmed by 5 bases and V by 2 bases; bases with no gene match: 5. Per the germline V gene, CDR1 is LGHNA and CDR2 is YNFKEQ. The CDR3 is 15 residues long. In nucleotides, the CDR3 is TGTGCCAGCAGCCAAACCCGGGACAGGGGAACTGAAGCTTTCTTT. Its protein is CASSQTRDRGTEAFF.

This chain joins TRBV7-9 and TRBJ2-1; D unclear. The germline V gene has CDR1 SEHNR and CDR2 FQNEAQ (reference sequence). This CDR3 has 14 amino acids. Trimming removed 5 bases at V and 4 bases at J, with 12 bases between. The CDR3 DNA reads as TGTGCCAGCAGCCCAGTGCTTGGGTACAATGAGCAGTTCTTC. Protein: CASSPVLGYNEQFF.

This rearrangement joins TRBV25-1 to TRBJ2-7; 8 positions agree with TRBD2. Germline CDR1 is MGHDK and CDR2 is SYGVNS. V lost 1 base, J lost 5 bases, and 7 bases stayed unmatched. This CDR3 has 15 amino acids. The CDR3 loop reads CASSEFSGTRDEQYF. CDR3 nucleotide sequence: TGTGCCAGCAGTGAATTCTCCGGGACTAGGGACGAGCAGTACTTC.

The chain is built from TRBV11-2 and TRBJ2-7; D uncertain. Germline V gene data show CDR1 as SGHAT and CDR2 as FQNNGV. This CDR3 is 11 amino acids long. V was clipped by 9 bases and J by 0 bases, with 6 bases between them. The CDR3 sequence is CASRDSYEQYF. The DNA of the CDR3 is TGTGCCAGTAGGGACTCCTACGAGCAGTACTTC.

The V and J genes are TRBV5-1 and TRBJ2-3; 10 bases line up with TRBD2. The germline V gene has CDR1 SGHRS and CDR2 YFSETQ. The CDR3 loop spans 16 amino acids. After removal of 4 bases from V and 3 bases from J, the junction contained 8 bases not matched to a gene. Written as DNA, the CDR3 is TGCGCCAGCAGCGAGAAAAGCGGGGGGGCGACAGATACGCAGTATTTT. Translating gives CASSEKSGGATDTQYF.

The chain is built from TRBV5-1 and TRBJ1-1; 11 nucleotides match TRBD1. CDR3 length: 17 residues. V was pared by 4 bases and J by 0 bases, with 8 bases of the junction left unmatched. The germline gives CDR1 SGHRS, CDR2 YFSETQ. The CDR3 DNA follows: TGCGCCAGCAGCGCCCCCGGGACAGGGGGGATGAACACTGAAGCTTTCTTT. This translates into CASSAPGTGGMNTEAFF.

This clone is categorized as medium-sized (0.01 to 0.1%). The chain combines TRBV6-6 with TRBJ1-1; no clear D gene. The CDR3 totals 12 residues. Germline CDR1 MNHNY, CDR2 SVGAGI (reference sequence). Trimming took 8 bases from V and 4 from J, leaving 11 bases between them. In nucleotides, the CDR3 is TGTGCCAGCGGAAATTCTCGCACTGAAGCTTTCTTT. Translation gives CASGNSRTEAFF.

This clone was found a few times. CDR3 in DNA: TGCGCCAGCAGCTTAGCGGGGATTAACACAGATACGCAGTATTTT. Translation gives CASSLAGINTDTQYF. The rearrangement uses TRBV5-1 and TRBJ2-3, with TRBD2 matching over 7 bases. The trim removed 2 bases at V and 2 bases at J, leaving 5 bases unmatched. CDR1 and CDR2 (germline): SGHRS, YFSETQ. This CDR3 has 15 residues.

The chain employs TRBV19 and TRBJ1-2; 10 bases are shared with TRBD1. The CDR3 totals 15 residues. Germline V CDR1 and CDR2: LNHDA, SQIVND (reference sequence). Germline trimming cut 7 bases from V and 4 bases from J; bases unmatched to any gene: 9. In nucleotides, the CDR3 is TGTGCCAGTAAAGAAGACAGGGGGCGCTTCTATGGCTACACCTTC. This sequence encodes CASKEDRGRFYGYTF.

CDR3 DNA sequence: TGTGCCAGTACCGCACAGACTGATGTGGGGCCCCAGCATTTT. Protein sequence: CASTAQTDVGPQHF. V usage is TRBV19 and J usage is TRBJ1-5; D gene unclear. Germline V CDR1 and CDR2: LNHDA, SQIVND (reference sequence). Trimming shortened V by 7 bases and J by 9 bases, and 19 bases separated the two germline ends. The CDR3 is made up of 14 amino acids.

This rearrangement joins TRBV27 to TRBJ1-1, with TRBD1 identical over 7 bases. The V gene end was trimmed by 5 bases and the J gene end by 4 bases; junction bases not matched to a gene: 13. Germline CDR1 MNHEY, CDR2 SMNVEV (reference sequence). This CDR3 is built from 16 residues. The CDR3: CASSPRFATGPTEAFF. CDR3 bases: TGTGCCAGCAGTCCCCGCTTTGCGACAGGGCCCACTGAAGCTTTCTTT.

On this clone: Just one base apart from a much larger clone, this may be a read error. Distinct nucleotide sequences in the sample also encode this CDR3. This rearrangement joins TRBV4-3 to TRBJ1-2, with D perhaps TRBD1 (6 bases). CDR3 length: 15 amino acids. Germline V lookup: CDR1 LGHNA, CDR2 YSLEER. V was shortened by 1 base and J by 5 bases, with 14 bases between the two germline ends. CDR3 DNA sequence: TGCGCCAGCAGCCAAGCGACAGGAGGCCTTTATGGCTACACCTTC. Protein: CASSQATGGLYGYTF.

This clone was picked up a small number of times. This chain uses TRBV2 with TRBJ1-1, with D possibly TRBD1 on 6 matching bases. Deletions cut 7 bases from V and 1 base from J, with 13 bases between. The germline gives CDR1 SNHLY, CDR2 FYNNEI. The CDR3 is made up of 14 amino acids. Written as DNA, the CDR3 is TGTGCCAGCATCGCAGGGGCCCAGAACACTGAAGCTTTCTTT. Translation: CASIAGAQNTEAFF.

The chain couples TRBV7-7 to TRBJ1-6, with D possibly being TRBD1 (6 bases). The CDR3 contains 13 residues. Per the germline V gene, CDR1 is SSHAT and CDR2 is FNYEAQ (reference sequence). CDR3 residues: CASGGAWGSPLHF. The CDR3 nucleotides read TGTGCTAGTGGGGGGGCATGGGGTTCACCCCTCCACTTT.

This chain uses TRBV30 with TRBJ2-7; D is undetermined. This CDR3 has 12 residues. CDR1 is GTSNPN and CDR2 is SVGIG in the germline V gene (reference sequence). The V gene lost 0 bases and the J gene lost 2 bases, with 5 bases spanning the gap. CDR3: CAWSVTAYEQYF. The CDR3 DNA reads TGTGCCTGGAGTGTAACGGCCTACGAGCAGTACTTC.

V is TRBV7-8 and J is TRBJ2-5; 10 bases are shared with TRBD2. Germline assignment: CDR1 SGHVS and CDR2 FQNEAQ. CDR3 size: 15 residues. V lost 1 base and J lost 3; bases outside the gene matches: 2. The CDR3 sequence: CASSLELAGEETQYF. CDR3 DNA sequence: TGTGCCAGCAGCTTAGAGCTAGCGGGGGAAGAGACCCAGTACTTC.

The rearrangement uses TRBV25-1 and TRBJ1-6; TRBD1 is a possible D gene (6 bases). The CDR3 runs to 12 residues. V lost 8 bases to trimming and J lost 11 bases, with 13 bases between them. Germline V gives CDR1 MGHDK, CDR2 SYGVNS. The CDR3 DNA sequence: TGTGCCAGCGGGGAGGGGGGAACACCCCTCCACTTT. Translated: CASGEGGTPLHF. Full variable domain (rest looked up from reference TRBV25-1 and TRBJ1-6): EADIYQTPRYLVIGTGKKITLECSQTMGHDKMYWYQQDPGMELHLIHYSYGVNSTEKGDLSSESTVSRIRTEHFPLTLESARPSHTSQYLCASGEGGTPLHFGNGTRLTVT.

This chain uses TRBV4-3 with TRBJ2-5, with no clear D. V was pared by 4 bases and J by 3 bases, with 15 bases between. This CDR3 spans 15 amino acids. CDR1 is LGHNA, CDR2 YSLEER, per germline. The CDR3 DNA reads TGCGCCAGCAGCCTGACTTCTTCAGAAAAAGAGACCCAGTACTTC. It encodes CASSLTSSEKETQYF.

This sequence joins TRBV15 and TRBJ2-1, with 10 bases fitting TRBD1. CDR1 and CDR2 (germline): LNHNV, YYDKDF (reference sequence). This CDR3 region has 18 residues. V trimming: 3 bases; J trimming: 3 bases; junction bases outside the gene matches: 11. The CDR3 protein is CATSSTSGGQGVYNEQFF. CDR3 bases: TGTGCCACCAGCAGCACCTCAGGCGGACAGGGGGTCTACAATGAGCAGTTCTTC.